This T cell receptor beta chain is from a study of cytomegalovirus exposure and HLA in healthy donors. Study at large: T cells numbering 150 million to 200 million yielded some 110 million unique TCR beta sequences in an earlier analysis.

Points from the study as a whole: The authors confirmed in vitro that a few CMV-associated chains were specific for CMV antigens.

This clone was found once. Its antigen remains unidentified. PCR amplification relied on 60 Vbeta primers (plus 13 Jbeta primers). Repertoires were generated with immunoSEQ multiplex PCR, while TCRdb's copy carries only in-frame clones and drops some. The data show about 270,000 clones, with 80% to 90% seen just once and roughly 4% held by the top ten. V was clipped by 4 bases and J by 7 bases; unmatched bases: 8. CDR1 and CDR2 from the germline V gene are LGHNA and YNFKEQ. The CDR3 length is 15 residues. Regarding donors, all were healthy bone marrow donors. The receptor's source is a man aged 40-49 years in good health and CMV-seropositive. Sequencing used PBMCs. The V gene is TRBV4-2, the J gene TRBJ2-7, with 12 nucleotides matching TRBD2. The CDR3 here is CASSLTLAGGGEQYF. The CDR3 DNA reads TGTGCCAGCAGCCTAACCCTAGCGGGAGGGGGTGAGCAGTACTTC.